Presented here are 30 T cell receptor beta chains from one specimen sequenced in a study of OX40 agonist ivuxolimab in advanced cancers. TCRdb's table, derived via immunoSEQ multiplex PCR, lists solely in-frame clones and lacks some. This table has 65,000 to 80,000 clones, 90% appearing once. This specimen was CD4+ or CD8+ T cells sorted from blood, taken in a trial of the OX40 agonist ivuxolimab. The receptors shown here come from an adult with an advanced solid tumor such as melanoma, head and neck, liver or kidney cancer.

The V gene is TRBV15, the J gene TRBJ2-7, with D perhaps assigned TRBD1 or TRBD2 (6 bases each). CDR1 is LNHNV, CDR2 YYDKDF, per germline (reference sequence). This CDR3 contains 16 residues. Trimming stripped 3 bases from V and 2 bases from J, with 17 bases between. The CDR3 nucleotides read TGTGCCACCAGCAGCATCAGGGGCCGGGGGCCCTACGAGCAGTACTTC. Translating gives CATSSIRGRGPYEQYF.

The V call is TRBV7-8, the J call TRBJ2-7, with D possibly matching TRBD1 (6 bases). The CDR3 runs 15 residues. The V end lost 4 bases, the J end lost 0 bases, and 13 bases lay between the germline ends. The germline V gene encodes CDR1 SGHVS and CDR2 FQNEAQ. This CDR3 is CASSYEGESSYEQYF. For the CDR3, the DNA is TGTGCCAGCAGCTATGAGGGGGAGAGCTCCTACGAGCAGTACTTC.

The CDR3 nucleotides are TGTGCCAGCTCACAAAGCGGGAGCGTAAATGAGCAGTTCTTC. Translating it yields CASSQSGSVNEQFF. The V and J genes are TRBV18 and TRBJ2-1; 8 nucleotides align to TRBD2. Per germline, CDR1 KGHSH and CDR2 LQKENI. The CDR3 runs to 14 residues. V trimming: 4 bases; J trimming: 7 bases; junction bases outside the gene matches: 6.

The count of this clone is one. The genes are TRBV28 and TRBJ2-6; D is perhaps TRBD1 (6 bases). Trimming took off 2 bases at V and 2 bases at J, with 7 bases between the two ends. Germline CDR1 and CDR2: MDHEN and SYDVKM. This CDR3 is built from 15 residues. CDR3 nucleotides: TGTGCCAGCAGTTTAAGGGGGACTGGGGCCAACGTCCTGACTTTC. The encoded protein is CASSLRGTGANVLTF. Complete variable domain (other parts from reference TRBV28 and TRBJ2-6): DVKVTQSSRYLVKRTGEKVFLECVQDMDHENMFWYRQDPGLGLRLIYFSYDVKMKEKGDIPEGYSVSREKKERFSLILESASTNQTSMYLCASSLRGTGANVLTFGAGSRLTVL.

V gene TRBV7-2 combines with J gene TRBJ1-1; 8 positions match TRBD1. The V and J ends lost 5 bases and 1 base, in that order; junction bases with no gene match: 12. The CDR3 totals 17 residues. Germline V gene lookup returns CDR1 SGHTA and CDR2 FQGNSA. The CDR3 region has the DNA TGTGCCAGCAGCCGAGACCCGGGACAGGCGACGAACACTGAAGCTTTCTTT. Amino acids: CASSRDPGQATNTEAFF.

CDR3 DNA sequence: TGTGCCAGCAGCTTAGGAGGGGGGGATAGCTCCTACAATGAGCAGTTCTTC. Protein product: CASSLGGGDSSYNEQFF. This chain uses TRBV11-3 with TRBJ2-1; tentatively, D is TRBD2 (7 bases). V lost 1 base, J lost 0 bases, and 13 bases lay in between. CDR1 and CDR2 (germline): SGHNT, YENEEA. The CDR3 consists of 17 residues.

The chain employs TRBV9 and TRBJ2-1; D is unresolved. With 7 bases removed from V and 2 bases from J, the gap between germline ends came to 10 bases. CDR3 length: 13 residues. Germline assignment: CDR1 SGDLS and CDR2 YYNGEE. The CDR3 reads CASGESPYNEQFF. The CDR3 DNA is TGTGCCAGCGGGGAATCGCCCTACAATGAGCAGTTCTTC.

The J gene is TRBJ2-1, the V gene TRBV7-9, with 8 bases aligning to TRBD2. From germline, CDR1 is SEHNR and CDR2 FQNEAQ (reference sequence). V dropped 1 base and J dropped 5; count of bases not matched to a gene: 7. The CDR3 covers 16 residues. CDR3 in DNA: TGTGCCAGCAGCTTAGGGGGCAGCGGGAGCGACAATGAGCAGTTCTTC. Translated: CASSLGGSGSDNEQFF.

This chain uses TRBV11-2 with TRBJ2-7; 7 bases fit TRBD1. The length of the CDR3 is 14 residues. CDR1 and CDR2 (germline): SGHAT, FQNNGV. Trimming at V came to 5 bases and at J to 9 bases, leaving 13 bases not matched to a gene. Here the CDR3 DNA reads TGTGCCAGCAGCCCCAGGGACAGAAGGTCTGGGCAGTACTTC. Encoded protein: CASSPRDRRSGQYF.

This chain connects TRBV2 to TRBJ1-1; 8 bases are a match to TRBD1. From germline, CDR1 is SNHLY and CDR2 FYNNEI. The CDR3 length is 13 residues. The junction had 5 bases not matched to a gene; V was cut back by 6 bases and J by 5 bases. CDR3 in DNA: TGTGCCAGCAGGACAGGGGCGCTGACTGAAGCTTTCTTT. This encodes CASRTGALTEAFF. Filled out from reference TRBV2 and TRBJ1-1, the complete variable domain reads EPEVTQTPSHQVTQMGQEVILRCVPISNHLYFYWYRQILGQKVEFLVSFYNNEISEKSEIFDDQFSVERPDGSNFTLKIRSTKLEDSAMYFCASRTGALTEAFFGQGTRLTVV.

This clone was recorded a few times. The rearrangement links TRBV7-9 to TRBJ1-4, with D tentatively TRBD1 (6 bases). Germline-derived CDR1 and CDR2 are SEHNR and FQNEAQ (reference sequence). Trimming stripped 3 bases from V and 8 bases from J, with 10 bases between. The length of the CDR3 is 13 residues. The CDR3 region is CASSFSGAEKLFF. In DNA form, the CDR3 reads TGTGCCAGCAGCTTTTCGGGGGCGGAAAAACTGTTTTTT.

V and J are TRBV7-9 and TRBJ1-1; D gene unclear. The V gene lost 5 bases and the J gene lost 2 bases, with 12 bases spanning the gap. The CDR3 is made up of 14 amino acids. Germline loops: CDR1 SEHNR, CDR2 FQNEAQ (reference sequence). The chain's CDR3 is CASSPRGVNTEAFF. Written as DNA, the CDR3 is TGTGCCAGCAGCCCCCGTGGTGTTAACACTGAAGCTTTCTTT.

The rearrangement links TRBV6-1 to TRBJ2-1; D gene uncertain. Looked up from germline, CDR1 is MNHNS and CDR2 is SASEGT. The CDR3 loop spans 11 amino acids. Trimming pared 2 bases from V and 9 bases from J, leaving 5 bases between. The CDR3 DNA reads as TGTGCCAGCAGTGAAAGGAGTGAGCAGTTCTTC. Its protein is CASSERSEQFF.

V and J are TRBV11-2 and TRBJ2-7, with D tentatively TRBD1 (5 bases). This CDR3 has 13 residues. V was pared by 5 bases and J by 3 bases, with 11 bases between. Germline V lookup: CDR1 SGHAT, CDR2 FQNNGV. CDR3 amino acids: CASSAGHLYEQYF. CDR3 nucleotide sequence: TGTGCCAGCAGCGCAGGACACCTCTACGAGCAGTACTTC.

The genes are TRBV6-5 and TRBJ1-2; TRBD1 aligns across 10 bases. J gave up 7 bases and V 4 bases, and 6 bases lay outside the gene matches. The CDR3 sequence is 14 residues long. Germline V gives CDR1 MNHEY, CDR2 SVGAGI. CDR3 protein: CASSLRQGASGYTF. As DNA, the CDR3 is TGTGCCAGCAGTTTGCGACAGGGGGCATCTGGCTACACCTTC.

This chain joins TRBV18 and TRBJ2-3, with D perhaps TRBD1 or TRBD2 (6 bases each). There are 15 residues in the CDR3. Looked up from germline, CDR1 is KGHSH and CDR2 is LQKENI. The V and J ends lost 6 bases and 2 bases respectively, with 15 bases between them. In nucleotides, the CDR3 is TGTGCCAGCTCTCTCGCGGGACACCCCACAGATACGCAGTATTTT. This gives the protein CASSLAGHPTDTQYF.

V and J are TRBV7-9 and TRBJ2-1; the D gene is possibly TRBD1 (6 bases). Germline V gene sequence: CDR1 SEHNR, CDR2 FQNEAQ (reference sequence). Trimming pared 5 bases from V and 4 bases from J, leaving 15 bases between. The CDR3 length is 15 residues. CDR3 region: CASSLTRDIYNEQFF. CDR3 coding DNA: TGTGCCAGCAGCCTTACTCGGGACATATACAATGAGCAGTTCTTC.

The rearrangement links TRBV5-4 to TRBJ2-5; D unresolved. V gave up 3 bases and J gave up 1 base, with 7 bases separating them. Per germline, CDR1 SGHNT and CDR2 YYREEE (reference sequence). The CDR3 sequence is 13 residues long. The CDR3 region is CASSSQAQETQYF. The CDR3 DNA is TGTGCCAGCAGCTCTCAGGCCCAAGAGACCCAGTACTTC.

The chain couples TRBV11-2 to TRBJ2-4; TRBD2 agrees at 7 bases. Germline V lookup: CDR1 SGHAT, CDR2 FQNNGV. The CDR3 is 15 residues long. The V segment lost 0 bases and the J segment 7 bases; nucleotides outside the gene matches: 6. The DNA for the CDR3 is TGTGCCAGCAGCTTAGATCGGGCTAGCGGTAACATTCAGTACTTC. Encoded protein: CASSLDRASGNIQYF.

V usage is TRBV18 and J usage is TRBJ1-2, with D hard to call. Between the trimmed V and J ends, which lost 0 bases and 4 bases, there was a span of 9 bases. Germline V gene lookup returns CDR1 KGHSH and CDR2 LQKENI. This CDR3 comprises 14 residues. Here the CDR3 DNA reads TGTGCCAGCTCACCACCGATACCAGTCTATGGCTACACCTTC. Translated: CASSPPIPVYGYTF.

This chain uses TRBV7-2 with TRBJ2-1; TRBD2 matches at 12 bases. Per the germline V gene, CDR1 is SGHTA and CDR2 is FQGNSA. Unmatched junction bases numbered 5, after V lost 2 bases and J lost 6 bases. This CDR3 spans 16 amino acids. The CDR3 loop reads CASSLRLAGGPNEQFF. In DNA form, the CDR3 reads TGTGCCAGCAGCTTAAGGCTAGCGGGAGGGCCCAATGAGCAGTTCTTC.

The chain joins TRBV11-2 to TRBJ2-2; 16 nucleotides align to TRBD2. Germline assignment: CDR1 SGHAT and CDR2 FQNNGV. V gave up 5 bases and J gave up 7 bases; unmatched junction bases: 4. CDR3 length: 16 amino acids. The CDR3 sequence: CASSGGLAGGGGELFF. CDR3 nucleotide sequence: TGTGCCAGCAGCGGGGGACTAGCGGGAGGGGGCGGGGAGCTGTTTTTT.

The chain recombines TRBV27 with TRBJ1-1; D is unresolved. V lost 2 bases and J lost 0, with 10 bases in between. In germline, CDR1 is MNHEY, CDR2 SMNVEV (reference sequence). The CDR3 loop spans 15 amino acids. The CDR3 DNA is TGTGCCAGCAGTTTAGAGCCAACCATGAACACTGAAGCTTTCTTT. Translating it yields CASSLEPTMNTEAFF.

The V call is TRBV5-1, the J call TRBJ1-1, with D hard to call. This CDR3 has 14 residues. CDR1 and CDR2 (germline): SGHRS, YFSETQ. With 2 bases removed from V and 3 bases from J, the gap between germline ends came to 11 bases. The chain's CDR3 is CASSFGPVDTEAFF. The CDR3 coding sequence is TGCGCCAGCAGCTTCGGGCCGGTGGACACTGAAGCTTTCTTT. The complete variable domain, with remaining parts taken from reference TRBV5-1 and TRBJ1-1, reads KAGVTQTPRYLIKTRGQQVTLSCSPISGHRSVSWYQQTPGQGLQFLFEYFSETQRNKGNFPGRFSGRQFSNSRSEMNVSTLELGDSALYLCASSFGPVDTEAFFGQGTRLTVV.

This clone was recorded a few times. The rearrangement uses TRBV4-2 and TRBJ1-1; weak D call: TRBD1 (6 bases). Trimming pared 2 bases from V and 11 bases from J, leaving 12 bases between. The germline V gene has CDR1 LGHNA and CDR2 YNFKEQ. The CDR3 loop spans 12 amino acids. The CDR3 loop is CASSQTGRWAFF. In DNA, the CDR3 is TGTGCCAGCAGCCAAACAGGGAGATGGGCTTTCTTT.

The chain carries TRBV27 and TRBJ2-6; D is unresolved. The V end lost 7 bases, the J end lost 0 bases, and 4 bases lay between the germline ends. Germline lookup yields CDR1 MNHEY and CDR2 SMNVEV (reference sequence). The CDR3 extends over 13 amino acids. The CDR3 loop reads CASILSGANVLTF. In nucleotides, the CDR3 is TGTGCCAGCATCCTCTCTGGGGCCAACGTCCTGACTTTC.

This clone was observed a handful of times. The rearrangement joins TRBV28 to TRBJ2-2, with TRBD2 matching over 7 bases. CDR3 length: 13 amino acids. With V trimmed by 8 bases and J by 6 bases, 6 bases remained unmatched. Germline V gives CDR1 MDHEN, CDR2 SYDVKM. This chain's CDR3 is CASGSRGAGELFF. The CDR3 nucleotides are TGTGCCAGCGGATCCCGGGGGGCCGGGGAGCTGTTTTTT.

The rearrangement links TRBV7-2 to TRBJ2-6; 8 bases line up with TRBD2. CDR1 and CDR2 (germline): SGHTA, FQGNSA. Trimming cost V 1 base and J 2 bases; bases outside gene matches: 1. The CDR3 is made up of 16 amino acids. CDR3 region: CASSLGSGAGANVLTF. DNA for the CDR3: TGTGCCAGCAGCTTAGGTAGCGGGGCTGGGGCCAACGTCCTGACTTTC.

J is TRBJ1-5 and V is TRBV12-5; 7 bases are a match to TRBD1. J gave up 1 base and V 1 base, and 7 bases lay outside the gene matches. CDR1 LGHNT and CDR2 FRNRAP come from the germline V gene. The CDR3 length is 17 residues. CDR3 residues: CASGLAGDSGSNQPQHF. Here the CDR3 DNA reads TGTGCTAGTGGTTTGGCGGGGGACAGTGGCAGCAATCAGCCCCAGCATTTT.

The chain employs TRBV6-5 and TRBJ2-4, with 8 bases fitting TRBD2. Per germline, CDR1 MNHEY and CDR2 SVGAGI. The CDR3 covers 15 residues. V was clipped by 7 bases and J by 0 bases; unmatched bases: 5. CDR3 sequence (DNA): TGTGCCAGCAATGAGCGGGGGATAGCCAAAAACATTCAGTACTTC. Amino acids: CASNERGIAKNIQYF.